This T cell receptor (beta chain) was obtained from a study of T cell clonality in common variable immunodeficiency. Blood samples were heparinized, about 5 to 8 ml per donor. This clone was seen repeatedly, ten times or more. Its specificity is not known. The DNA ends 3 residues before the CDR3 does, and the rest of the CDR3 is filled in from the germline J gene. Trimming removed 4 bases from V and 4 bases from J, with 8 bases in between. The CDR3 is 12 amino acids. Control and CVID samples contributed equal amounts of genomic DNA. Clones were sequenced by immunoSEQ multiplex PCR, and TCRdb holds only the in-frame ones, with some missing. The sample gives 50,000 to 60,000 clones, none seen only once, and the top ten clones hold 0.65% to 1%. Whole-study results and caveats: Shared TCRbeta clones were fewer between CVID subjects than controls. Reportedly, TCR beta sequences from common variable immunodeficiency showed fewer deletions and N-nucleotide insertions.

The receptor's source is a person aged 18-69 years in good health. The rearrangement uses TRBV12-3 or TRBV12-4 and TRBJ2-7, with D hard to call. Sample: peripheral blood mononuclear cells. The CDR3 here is CASSSLLYEQYF. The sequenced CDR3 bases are TGTGCCAGCAGTTCCCTACTTTACGAG.